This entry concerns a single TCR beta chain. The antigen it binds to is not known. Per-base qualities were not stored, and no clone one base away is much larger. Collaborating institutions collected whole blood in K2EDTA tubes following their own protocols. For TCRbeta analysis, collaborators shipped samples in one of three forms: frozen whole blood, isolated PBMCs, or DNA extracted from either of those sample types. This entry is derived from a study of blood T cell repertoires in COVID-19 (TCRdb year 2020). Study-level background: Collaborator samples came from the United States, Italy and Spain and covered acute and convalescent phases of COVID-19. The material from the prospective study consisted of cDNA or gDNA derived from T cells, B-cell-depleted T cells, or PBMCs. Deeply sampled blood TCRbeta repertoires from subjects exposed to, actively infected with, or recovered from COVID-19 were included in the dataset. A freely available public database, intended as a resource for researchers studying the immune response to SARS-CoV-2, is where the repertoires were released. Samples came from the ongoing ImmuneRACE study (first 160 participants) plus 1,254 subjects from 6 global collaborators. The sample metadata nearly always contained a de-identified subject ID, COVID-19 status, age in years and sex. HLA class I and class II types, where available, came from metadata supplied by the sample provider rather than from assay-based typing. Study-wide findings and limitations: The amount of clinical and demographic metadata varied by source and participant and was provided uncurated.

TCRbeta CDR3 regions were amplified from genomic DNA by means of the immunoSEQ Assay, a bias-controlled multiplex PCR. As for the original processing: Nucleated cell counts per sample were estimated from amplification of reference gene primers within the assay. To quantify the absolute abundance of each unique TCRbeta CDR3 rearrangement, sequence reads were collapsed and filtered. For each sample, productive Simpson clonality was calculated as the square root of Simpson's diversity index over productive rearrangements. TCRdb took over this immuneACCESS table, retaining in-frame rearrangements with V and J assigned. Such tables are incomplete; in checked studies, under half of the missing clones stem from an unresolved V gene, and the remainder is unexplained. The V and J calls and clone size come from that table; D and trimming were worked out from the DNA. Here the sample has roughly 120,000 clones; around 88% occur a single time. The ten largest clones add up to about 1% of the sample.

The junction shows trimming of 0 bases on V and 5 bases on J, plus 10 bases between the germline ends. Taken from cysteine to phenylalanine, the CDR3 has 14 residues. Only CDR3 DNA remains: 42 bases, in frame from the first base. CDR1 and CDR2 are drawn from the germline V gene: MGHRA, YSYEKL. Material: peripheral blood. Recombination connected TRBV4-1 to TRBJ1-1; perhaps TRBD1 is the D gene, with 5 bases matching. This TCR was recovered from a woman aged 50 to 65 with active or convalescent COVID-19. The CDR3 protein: CASSQDWWTTEAFF. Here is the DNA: TGCGCCAGCAGCCAAGATTGGTGGACAACTGAAGCTTTCTTT.